Described below is a single T cell receptor beta chain sequence and its context. The sample holds many counts of this clonotype. No cognate antigen has been identified for it. There are no base qualities to consult, and no much larger clone falls within one base. Compared with germline, V lacks 4 bases and J lacks 3 bases; bases without a gene match: 6. CDR1 and CDR2 are read off the germline V gene as MDHEN and SYDVKM. From its cysteine to its phenylalanine, the CDR3 spans 15 amino acids. Only CDR3 DNA is held: 45 bases, read in frame from base 1. The sample originates from a study of response to subunit inactivated influenza vaccine (dated by TCRdb to 2016 to 2018). The study in broad terms: Deep quantitative profiling of the T cell receptor repertoire was used in the study to follow responses to a trivalent subunit inactivated influenza vaccine.

The paper as a whole reports these results and caveats: According to the authors, only a limited number of new T cells may be recruited by each seasonal influenza vaccination.

The library relied on RT-PCR. The sequencing machine was an Illumina HiSeq 2500. TCRdb's own reprocessing of the public reads used fastp at Q25 and MiXCR and kept productive beta chains. A single entry per CDR3 protein holds the most common genes and DNA from its merged rows. The sample table shows some 570,000 distinct CDR3 sequences, and around 11% are seen once. Jointly, the top ten make up approximately 10% of the sample. A further study also used this sample, focusing on T cells expressing NK-cell markers. Looking at the second paper: 5'RACE template switching, by which a universal primer site and unique molecular identifiers were added, was used to make TCR beta cDNA libraries. TCR beta-chain repertoires were profiled in sorted CD3+CD56+NKG2C+, CD3+CD56+NKG2C- and CD3+CD56-NKG2C+ T-cell subsets from fewer than 10 donors. Among the eight sequenced donors, only one was HCMV-seronegative, while the other seven were HCMV-seropositive. To restrict sorting to alphabetaTCR-expressing T cells, an anti-gammadeltaTCR antibody was added in several experiments. In roughly 6 donors, the dominant CD3+CD56+NKG2C+ clonotypes were found to rank among the top 10 CD8+ clonotypes and to make up about 1.0-7.5% of CD8+ T cells. Those dominant clonotypes were again the most abundant among CD3+CD56-NKG2C+ cells in a few donors, at 28.3-60.1%. It remained unclear whether the expanded NKG2C-expressing T cell clones were specific for HCMV antigens. All eight donors whose samples were sequenced were randomly selected healthy volunteers, three of them men and five women. A commercial ELISA kit detecting HCMV-specific IgG in serum was used to determine HCMV serostatus. Ficoll density gradient centrifugation was used to isolate peripheral blood mononuclear cells from blood. For 5 or 6 donors, unsorted PBMC were also used to sequence bulk peripheral blood T-cell repertoires. cDNA synthesis was primed from the TCR beta constant segment and was followed by two successive PCR amplification steps. The libraries were sequenced on Illumina HiSeq 2000/2500, MiSeq or NextSeq, producing 2 x 150 bp reads. Reads were demultiplexed and grouped by UMI with MIGEC, and clonotypes were assembled and quantified with MiTCR. To remove erroneous sequences, TCR cDNA sequences were retained only when supported by two or more reads. The tcR package was used for downstream repertoire analysis, with clonotypes matched between fractions based on CDR3 nucleotide sequence plus V segment. VDJmatch was used to annotate antigen specificity against VDJdb, with one amino acid substitution in CDR3 allowed.

The chain is assembled from TRBV28 and TRBJ1-2; 9 central bases correspond to TRBD1. The sequence was collected from a man in his fifties or sixties who received an inactivated influenza vaccine. Donor details come from another sample of the same person, matched by shared clones. This sample comprised PBMCs from blood, obtained on the day of vaccination. Here is the DNA: TGTGCCAGCAGTTCGGGACAGGGCAATCACTATGGCTACACCTTC. This gives the protein CASSSGQGNHYGYTF.